A single sample gave rise to the 15 T cell receptor beta chains below, sequenced in a study of shared clonotypes between healthy human individuals. Libraries were prepared by immunoSEQ multiplex PCR; TCRdb keeps only in-frame clonotypes and omits some of them. This table holds some 1,100,000 clones, 75% to 85% found once. Sequencing was performed on memory CD4+ T cells from PBMCs. Subset indicated: CD45RA-negative fraction. These TCRs come from a young man in good health. Some clones in this sample may be carry-over from other donors' samples.

This chain links TRBV5-1 with TRBJ2-7, with 9 bases aligning to TRBD1. Germline assignment: CDR1 SGHRS and CDR2 YFSETQ. V was clipped by 2 bases and J by 5 bases; unmatched bases: 2. The CDR3 consists of 13 residues. CDR3 coding DNA: TGCGCCAGCAGCTTACAGGGGGCCGACGAGCAGTACTTC. It encodes CASSLQGADEQYF.

The genes are TRBV2 and TRBJ1-4; D ambiguous. The CDR3 covers 15 residues. Trimming took off 6 bases at V and 7 bases at J, with 18 bases between the two ends. Germline CDR1 SNHLY, CDR2 FYNNEI. CDR3 in amino acids: CASSIIPKFGEKLFF. The DNA of the CDR3 is TGTGCCAGCAGCATCATCCCCAAGTTTGGTGAAAAACTGTTTTTT.

The chain uses TRBV4-1 and TRBJ2-5; D not certain. Germline V lookup: CDR1 MGHRA, CDR2 YSYEKL. V was clipped by 0 bases and J by 7 bases, with 9 bases between them. The CDR3 is made up of 13 amino acids. The CDR3 here is CASSQDLIGTQYF. CDR3 in DNA: TGCGCCAGCAGCCAAGATCTTATCGGGACCCAGTACTTC.

This clone showed up just a few times. The chain links TRBV5-1 to TRBJ2-7, with 7 bases that match TRBD2. Germline values: CDR1 SGHRS, CDR2 YFSETQ. The CDR3 extends over 15 amino acids. Trimming took 0 bases from V and 7 from J; bases not matched to a gene: 10. CDR3 DNA sequence: TGCGCCAGCAGCTTGGTAGGCGGGAGTCTTGGGGAGCAGTACTTC. Translation gives CASSLVGGSLGEQYF.

A word on this clone: Within the sample, other DNA sequences also encode this same CDR3. This sequence joins TRBV20-1 and TRBJ2-3; D ambiguous. The CDR3 length is 10 residues. The V and J ends lost 3 bases and 6 bases respectively, with 4 bases between them. From germline, CDR1 is DFQATT and CDR2 SNEGSKA (reference sequence). The CDR3 DNA reads TGCAGTGCTAGCCCCGATACGCAGTATTTT. As protein: CSASPDTQYF.

In the case of this clone: Given a much more abundant clone one base away, this may be a read error. Within the sample, other DNA sequences also encode this same CDR3. V usage is TRBV11-2 and J usage is TRBJ1-5; D is unresolved. Germline assignment: CDR1 SGHAT and CDR2 FQNNGV. Trimming shortened V by 0 bases and J by 0 bases, and 0 bases separated the two germline ends. The CDR3 is 13 residues long. Written as DNA, the CDR3 is TGTGCCAGCAGCTTAGATAGCAATCAGCCCCAGCATTTT. Its translation is CASSLDSNQPQHF.

CDR3 sequence reads: CSIRRGGTDTQYF. Written as DNA, the CDR3 is TGCAGCATTAGAAGAGGGGGAACAGATACGCAGTATTTT. The chain carries TRBV29-1 and TRBJ2-3, with D tentatively TRBD1 (6 bases). V was shortened by 8 bases and J by 3 bases, with 15 bases between the two germline ends. This CDR3 spans 13 amino acids. Germline CDR1 is SQVTM and CDR2 is ANQGSEA.

V is TRBV18 and J is TRBJ1-3; D not certain. Germline V gene sequence: CDR1 KGHSH, CDR2 LQKENI. The V end lost 3 bases, the J end lost 2 bases, and 8 bases lay between the germline ends. This CDR3 has 14 amino acids. The CDR3 nucleotides are TGTGCCAGCTCACCGGGATCACCTGGAAACACCATATATTTT. It codes for CASSPGSPGNTIYF.

The gene calls are TRBV30 and TRBJ2-7; 7 bases match TRBD1. The CDR3 extends over 14 amino acids. V gave up 3 bases and J gave up 4 bases; unmatched junction bases: 9. Germline V gene data show CDR1 as GTSNPN and CDR2 as SVGIG (reference sequence). CDR3 coding DNA: TGTGCCTGGAGGAGAAAGGGGGCGAATTACGAGCAGTACTTC. Protein: CAWRRKGANYEQYF.

This chain links TRBV6-5 with TRBJ2-1; D is uncertain. This CDR3 comprises 11 residues. V was cut by 6 bases and J by 7 bases, with 7 bases left in between. The germline V gene has CDR1 MNHEY and CDR2 SVGAGI. This CDR3 reads CASSQTNEQFF. Here the CDR3 DNA reads TGTGCCAGCAGCCAAACAAATGAGCAGTTCTTC.

The CDR3: CASSLNREVNEQFF. The CDR3 bases are TGTGCCAGCAGCTTAAACAGGGAGGTCAATGAGCAGTTCTTC. The chain combines TRBV7-3 with TRBJ2-1; D might be TRBD1 or TRBD2, each matching 6 bases. Trimming took off 1 base at V and 6 bases at J, with 10 bases between the two ends. Germline V lookup: CDR1 SGHTA, CDR2 FQGTGA. CDR3 length: 14 residues.

This clone appeared a single time. The gene calls are TRBV11-2 and TRBJ2-2, with D uncertain. V was cut by 3 bases and J by 2 bases, with 13 bases left in between. The V gene's germline CDR1 is SGHAT and CDR2 FQNNGV. The CDR3 runs to 16 residues. The CDR3: CASSFTVGINTGELFF. The DNA of the CDR3 is TGTGCCAGCAGCTTCACCGTGGGAATAAACACCGGGGAGCTGTTTTTT.

The genes are TRBV6-6 and TRBJ1-6; 11 bases are shared with TRBD1. The CDR3 loop spans 15 amino acids. The ends lost 2 bases at V and 10 bases at J; junction bases unmatched: 4. Germline loops: CDR1 MNHNY, CDR2 SVGAGI (reference sequence). The CDR3 reads CASSYQDRGRSPLHF. CDR3 sequence (DNA): TGTGCCAGCAGTTACCAGGACAGGGGGCGATCACCCCTCCACTTT.

This clone has only a few counts. This sequence joins TRBV2 and TRBJ1-5; D is unclear. This CDR3 has 14 residues. V was pared by 1 base and J by 4 bases, with 8 bases between. Germline V gene lookup returns CDR1 SNHLY and CDR2 FYNNEI. The chain's CDR3 is CASSEGRGNQPQHF. The CDR3 DNA follows: TGTGCCAGCAGTGAAGGTCGGGGAAATCAGCCCCAGCATTTT.

This chain uses TRBV29-1 with TRBJ2-7; a possible D gene is TRBD1 (6 bases). Trimming left V 6 bases short and J 13 bases short, with 25 bases between. The CDR3 spans 13 residues. Germline V gene data show CDR1 as SQVTM and CDR2 as ANQGSEA. CDR3: CSVAGAGDFLTYF. The CDR3 DNA sequence: TGCAGCGTCGCCGGCGCAGGGGATTTCCTAACTTACTTC.